This T cell receptor beta chain was identified in a study of post-analysis software for immune sequencing data. About the research overall: As for disease course, relapsing-remitting, secondary progressive and progressive-relapsing multiple sclerosis were all included. Study results and limitations: The F measure placed samples prepared in the same batch into strongly shared clusters. Roughly five TRBV segments occurring more often in patients than controls included TRBV5-6, TRBV5-1 and TRBV20-1.

TCR beta cDNA libraries had unique molecular identifiers. TCRdb fed the PCR reads into MiXCR, producing one record per CDR3 protein. Among some 890,000 distinct CDR3 sequences listed, roughly 58% were seen once. The CDR3 is 15 residues long. J gave up 4 bases and V 2 bases, and 7 bases lay outside the gene matches. Germline CDR1 reads MNHNS; CDR2 reads SASEGT. Regarding this clonotype: What it binds is unknown.

Source material: blood. The clonotype originates from a girl aged 10 to 17 with multiple sclerosis. V is TRBV6-1 and J is TRBJ1-2; 7 nucleotides line up with TRBD1. CDR3 amino acids: CASSERGPGGYGYTF. In nucleotides, the CDR3 is TGTGCCAGCAGTGAAAGGGGACCAGGGGGCTATGGCTACACCTTC.